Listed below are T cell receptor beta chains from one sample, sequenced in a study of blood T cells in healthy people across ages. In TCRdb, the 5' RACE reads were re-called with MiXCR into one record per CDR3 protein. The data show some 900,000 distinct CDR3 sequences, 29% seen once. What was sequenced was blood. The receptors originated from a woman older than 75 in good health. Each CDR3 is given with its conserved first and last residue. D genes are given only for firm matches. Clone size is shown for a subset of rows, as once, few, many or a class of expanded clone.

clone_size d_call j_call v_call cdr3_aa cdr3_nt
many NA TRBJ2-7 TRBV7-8 CASSLRPTGSSYEQYF TGTGCCAGCAGCTTACGACCGACAGGATCCTCCTACGAGCAGTACTTC
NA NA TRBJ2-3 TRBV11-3 CASTPGVHIADTQYF TGTGCCAGCACCCCCGGGGTTCATATAGCAGATACGCAGTATTTT
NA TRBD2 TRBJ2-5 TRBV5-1 CASSRGDGSQETQYF TGCGCCAGCAGCCGGGGGGACGGCTCCCAAGAGACCCAGTACTTC
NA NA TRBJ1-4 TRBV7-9 CASSRGITNEKLFF TGTGCCAGCAGCCGAGGGATTACTAATGAAAAACTGTTTTTT
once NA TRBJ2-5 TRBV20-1 CSASGGFGETQYF TGCAGTGCTAGCGGGGGTTTTGGTGAGACCCAGTACTTC
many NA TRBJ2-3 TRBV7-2 CASSSTGNTQYF TGTGCCAGCAGCTCCACAGGAAATACGCAGTATTTT
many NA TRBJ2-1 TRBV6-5 CASSRLGVNEQFF TGTGCCAGCAGTCGGCTCGGAGTCAATGAGCAGTTCTTC
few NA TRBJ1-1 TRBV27 CASSLRLGLGTEAFF TGTGCCAGCAGTTTGCGGCTCGGGTTAGGCACTGAAGCTTTCTTT
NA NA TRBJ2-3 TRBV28 CASSFGGQGEDTQYF TGTGCCAGCAGTTTCGGGGGGCAGGGAGAAGATACGCAGTATTTT
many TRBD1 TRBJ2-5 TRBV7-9 CASRGTGQGETQYF TGTGCCAGCAGGGGGACGGGACAGGGGGAGACCCAGTACTTC
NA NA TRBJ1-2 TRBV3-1 CASSQDTGAYGYTF TGTGCCAGCAGCCAAGATACGGGGGCCTATGGCTACACCTTC
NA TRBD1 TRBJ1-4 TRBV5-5 CACSIQGSWEKLFF TGTGCCTGCAGTATACAGGGGTCGTGGGAAAAACTGTTTTTT
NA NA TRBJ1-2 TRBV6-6 CASSRDMSNYGYTF TGTGCCAGCAGCCGGGACATGTCTAACTATGGCTACACCTTC
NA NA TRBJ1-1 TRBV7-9 CASNFRKNTEAFF TGTGCCAGCAATTTTCGGAAGAACACTGAAGCTTTCTTT
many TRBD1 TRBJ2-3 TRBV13 CASLVKRGLADTQYF TGTGCCAGCCTAGTTAAAAGGGGGCTCGCAGATACGCAGTATTTT
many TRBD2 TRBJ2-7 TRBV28 CASRTSGVYEQYF TGTGCCAGTCGGACTAGCGGGGTTTACGAGCAGTACTTC
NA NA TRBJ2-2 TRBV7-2 CASSHRERGTGELFF TGTGCCAGCAGCCACAGGGAGCGAGGCACCGGGGAGCTGTTTTTT
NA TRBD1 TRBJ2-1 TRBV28 CASSSGQGRNEQFF TGTGCCAGCAGTTCTGGACAGGGCAGGAATGAGCAGTTCTTC
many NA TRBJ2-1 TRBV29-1 CSVTVYNEQFF TGCAGCGTCACGGTTTACAATGAGCAGTTCTTC
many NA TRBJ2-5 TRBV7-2 CASSLAGTSVQETQYF TGTGCCAGCAGCTTAGCGGGGACATCCGTCCAAGAGACCCAGTACTTC
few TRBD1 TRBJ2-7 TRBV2 CASGGPGQGPYEQYF TGTGCCAGCGGGGGGCCGGGACAGGGCCCCTACGAGCAGTACTTC
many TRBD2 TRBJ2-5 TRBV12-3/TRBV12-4 CASSPSGAPRETQYF TGTGCCAGCAGCCCTAGCGGGGCACCACGGGAGACCCAGTACTTC